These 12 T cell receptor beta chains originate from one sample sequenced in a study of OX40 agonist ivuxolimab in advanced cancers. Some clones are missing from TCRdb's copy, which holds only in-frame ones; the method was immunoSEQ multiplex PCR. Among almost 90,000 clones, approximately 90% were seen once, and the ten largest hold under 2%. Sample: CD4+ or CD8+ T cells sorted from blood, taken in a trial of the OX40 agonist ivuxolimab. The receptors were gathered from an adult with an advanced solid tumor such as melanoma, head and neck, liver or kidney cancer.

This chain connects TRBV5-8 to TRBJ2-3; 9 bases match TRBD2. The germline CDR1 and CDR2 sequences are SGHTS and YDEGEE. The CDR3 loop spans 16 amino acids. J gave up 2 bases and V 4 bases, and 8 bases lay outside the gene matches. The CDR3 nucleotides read TGTGCCAGCAGCGAAGGTCGGACTAGCGACACAGATACGCAGTATTTT. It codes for CASSEGRTSDTDTQYF. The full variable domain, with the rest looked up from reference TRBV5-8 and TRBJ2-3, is EAGVTQSPTHLIKTRGQQATLRCSPISGHTSVYWYQQALGLGLQFLLWYDEGEERNRGNFPPRFSGRQFPNYSSELNVNALELEDSALYLCASSEGRTSDTDTQYFGPGTRLTVL.

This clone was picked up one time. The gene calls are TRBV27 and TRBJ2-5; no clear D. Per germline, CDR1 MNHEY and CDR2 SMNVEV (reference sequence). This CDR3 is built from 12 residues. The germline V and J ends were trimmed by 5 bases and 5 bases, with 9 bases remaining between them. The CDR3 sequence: CASSPPGETQYF. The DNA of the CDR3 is TGTGCCAGCAGTCCCCCTGGGGAGACCCAGTACTTC.

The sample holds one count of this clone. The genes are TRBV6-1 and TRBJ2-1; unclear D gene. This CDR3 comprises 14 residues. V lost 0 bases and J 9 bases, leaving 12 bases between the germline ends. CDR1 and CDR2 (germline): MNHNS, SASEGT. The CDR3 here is CASSEAPPSSEQFF. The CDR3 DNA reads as TGTGCCAGCAGTGAAGCCCCCCCCTCCAGTGAGCAGTTCTTC.

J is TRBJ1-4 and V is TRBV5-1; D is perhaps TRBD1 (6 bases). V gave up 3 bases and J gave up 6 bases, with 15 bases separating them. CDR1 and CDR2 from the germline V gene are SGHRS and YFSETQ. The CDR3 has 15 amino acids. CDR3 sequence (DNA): TGCGCCAGCAGCTGGAGGGGGGCTGGGGATGAAAAACTGTTTTTT. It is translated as CASSWRGAGDEKLFF.

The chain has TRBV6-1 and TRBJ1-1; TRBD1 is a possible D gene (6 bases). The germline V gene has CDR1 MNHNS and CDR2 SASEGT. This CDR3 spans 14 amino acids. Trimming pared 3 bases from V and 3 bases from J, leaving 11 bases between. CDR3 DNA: TGTGCCAGCAGTGATTGGGGGCTGGACACTGAAGCTTTCTTT. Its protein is CASSDWGLDTEAFF.

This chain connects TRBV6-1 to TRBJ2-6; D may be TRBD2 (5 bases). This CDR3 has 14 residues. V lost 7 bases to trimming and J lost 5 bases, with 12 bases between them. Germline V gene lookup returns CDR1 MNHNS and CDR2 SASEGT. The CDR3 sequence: CASTPSGRANVLTF. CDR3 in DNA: TGTGCCAGCACCCCCAGCGGAAGGGCCAACGTCCTGACTTTC.

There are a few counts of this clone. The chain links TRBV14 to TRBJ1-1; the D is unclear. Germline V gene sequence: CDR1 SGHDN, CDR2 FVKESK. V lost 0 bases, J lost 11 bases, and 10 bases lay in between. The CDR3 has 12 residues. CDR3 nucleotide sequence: TGTGCCAGCAGCCAAGAGAGGGTTGTGGCTTTCTTT. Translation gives CASSQERVVAFF.

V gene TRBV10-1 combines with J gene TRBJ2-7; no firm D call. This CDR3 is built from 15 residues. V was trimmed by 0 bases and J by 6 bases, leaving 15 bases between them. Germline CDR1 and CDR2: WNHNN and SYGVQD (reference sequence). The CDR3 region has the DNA TGCGCCAGCAGTGAGTCGGAGAGCCCATCTGGCGAGCAGTACTTC. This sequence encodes CASSESESPSGEQYF.

The DNA for the CDR3 is TGCGCCAGCAGCTTGGCGATCGGAGGGCCCGTGGAGGAGCAGTTCTTC. Amino acids: CASSLAIGGPVEEQFF. The chain joins TRBV5-1 to TRBJ2-1; weak D call: TRBD2 (6 bases). V was shortened by 0 bases and J by 10 bases, with 20 bases between the two germline ends. Germline assignment: CDR1 SGHRS and CDR2 YFSETQ. The CDR3 consists of 16 residues.

In nucleotides, the CDR3 is TGTGCCAGCAGTCGAAACAGGGGCGATAATTCACCCCTCCACTTT. Amino acids: CASSRNRGDNSPLHF. The chain joins TRBV6-5 to TRBJ1-6, with TRBD1 matching 7 bases. V gave up 5 bases and J gave up 5 bases; unmatched junction bases: 6. Germline assignment: CDR1 MNHEY and CDR2 SVGAGI. The CDR3 has 15 residues.

The CDR3 here is CASSAYHTQYF. Written as DNA, the CDR3 is TGTGCCAGCAGTGCCTACCATACGCAGTATTTT. This sequence joins TRBV25-1 and TRBJ2-3, with D uncertain. Germline values: CDR1 MGHDK, CDR2 SYGVNS. Trimming removed 4 bases from V and 7 bases from J, with 6 bases in between. The CDR3 length is 11 residues.

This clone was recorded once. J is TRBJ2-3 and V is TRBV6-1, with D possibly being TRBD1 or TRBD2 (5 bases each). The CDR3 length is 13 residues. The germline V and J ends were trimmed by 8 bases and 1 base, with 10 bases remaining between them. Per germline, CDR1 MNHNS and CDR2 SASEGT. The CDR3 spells CASALGGTDTQYF. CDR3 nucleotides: TGTGCCAGCGCGTTGGGGGGCACAGATACGCAGTATTTT.